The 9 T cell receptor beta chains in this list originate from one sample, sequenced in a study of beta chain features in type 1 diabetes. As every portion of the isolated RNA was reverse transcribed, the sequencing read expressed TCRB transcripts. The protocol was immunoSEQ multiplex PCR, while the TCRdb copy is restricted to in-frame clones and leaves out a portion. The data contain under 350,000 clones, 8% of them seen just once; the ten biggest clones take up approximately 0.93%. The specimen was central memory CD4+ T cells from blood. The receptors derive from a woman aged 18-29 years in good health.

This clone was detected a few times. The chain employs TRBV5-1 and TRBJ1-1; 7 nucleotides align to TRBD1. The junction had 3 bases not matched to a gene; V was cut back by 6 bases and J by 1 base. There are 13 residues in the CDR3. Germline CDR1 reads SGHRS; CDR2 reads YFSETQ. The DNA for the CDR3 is TGCGCCAGCAAGGGGGCCCCGAACACTGAAGCTTTCTTT. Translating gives CASKGAPNTEAFF.

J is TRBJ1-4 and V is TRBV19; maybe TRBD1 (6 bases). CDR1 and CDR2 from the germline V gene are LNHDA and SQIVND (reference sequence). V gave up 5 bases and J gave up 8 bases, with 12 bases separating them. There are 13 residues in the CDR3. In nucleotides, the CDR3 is TGTGCCAGTAGTTCCGTGACAGGAGAAAAACTGTTTTTT. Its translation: CASSSVTGEKLFF.

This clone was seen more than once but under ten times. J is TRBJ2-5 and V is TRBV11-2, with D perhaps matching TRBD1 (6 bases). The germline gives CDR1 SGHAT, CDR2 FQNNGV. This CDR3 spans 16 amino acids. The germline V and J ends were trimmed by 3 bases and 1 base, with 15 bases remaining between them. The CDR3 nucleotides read TGTGCCAGCAGCTTGGGCCACAGGGCTAGCCAAGAGACCCAGTACTTC. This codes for CASSLGHRASQETQYF.

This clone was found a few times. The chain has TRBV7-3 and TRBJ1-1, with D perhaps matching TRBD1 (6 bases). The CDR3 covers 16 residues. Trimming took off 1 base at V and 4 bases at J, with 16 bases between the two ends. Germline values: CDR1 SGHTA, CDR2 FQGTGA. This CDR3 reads CASSLMGAAPGTEAFF. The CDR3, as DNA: TGTGCCAGCAGCTTAATGGGGGCGGCCCCCGGCACTGAAGCTTTCTTT.

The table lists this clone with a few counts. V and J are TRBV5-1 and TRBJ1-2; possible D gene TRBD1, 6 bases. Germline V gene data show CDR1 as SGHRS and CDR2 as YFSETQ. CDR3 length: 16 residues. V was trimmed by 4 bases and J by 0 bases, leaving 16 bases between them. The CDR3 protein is CASSPGTWPTNYGYTF. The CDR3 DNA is TGCGCCAGCAGCCCAGGGACATGGCCTACTAACTATGGCTACACCTTC. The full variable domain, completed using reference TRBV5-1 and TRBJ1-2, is KAGVTQTPRYLIKTRGQQVTLSCSPISGHRSVSWYQQTPGQGLQFLFEYFSETQRNKGNFPGRFSGRQFSNSRSEMNVSTLELGDSALYLCASSPGTWPTNYGYTFGSGTRLTVV.

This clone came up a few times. The CDR3 spells CASSSRELSGNTIYF. CDR3 nucleotides: TGTGCCAGCAGCTCCCGGGAGCTCTCTGGAAACACCATATATTTT. V usage is TRBV7-2 and J usage is TRBJ1-3; D remains unclear. The germline gives CDR1 SGHTA, CDR2 FQGNSA. The V end lost 4 bases, the J end lost 0 bases, and 10 bases lay between the germline ends. The CDR3 sequence is 15 residues long.

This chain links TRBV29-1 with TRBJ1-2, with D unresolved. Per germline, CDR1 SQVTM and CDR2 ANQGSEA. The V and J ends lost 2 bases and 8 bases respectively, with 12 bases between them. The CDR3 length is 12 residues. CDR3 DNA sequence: TGCAGCGTTGAACGGTACCTGGGCGGCTACACCTTC. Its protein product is CSVERYLGGYTF.

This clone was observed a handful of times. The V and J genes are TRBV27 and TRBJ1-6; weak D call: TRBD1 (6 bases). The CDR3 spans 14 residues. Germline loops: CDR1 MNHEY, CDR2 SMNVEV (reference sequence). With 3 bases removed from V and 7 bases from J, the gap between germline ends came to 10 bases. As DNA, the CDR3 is TGTGCCAGCAGTTTTGAGGGGGTCAATTCACCCCTCCACTTT. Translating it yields CASSFEGVNSPLHF.

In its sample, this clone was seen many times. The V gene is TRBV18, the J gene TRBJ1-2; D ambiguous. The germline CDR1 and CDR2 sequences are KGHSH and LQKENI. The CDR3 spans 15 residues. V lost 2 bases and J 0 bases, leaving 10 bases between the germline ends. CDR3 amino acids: CASSPMGRANYGYTF. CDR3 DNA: TGTGCCAGCTCACCAATGGGGAGAGCTAACTATGGCTACACCTTC.